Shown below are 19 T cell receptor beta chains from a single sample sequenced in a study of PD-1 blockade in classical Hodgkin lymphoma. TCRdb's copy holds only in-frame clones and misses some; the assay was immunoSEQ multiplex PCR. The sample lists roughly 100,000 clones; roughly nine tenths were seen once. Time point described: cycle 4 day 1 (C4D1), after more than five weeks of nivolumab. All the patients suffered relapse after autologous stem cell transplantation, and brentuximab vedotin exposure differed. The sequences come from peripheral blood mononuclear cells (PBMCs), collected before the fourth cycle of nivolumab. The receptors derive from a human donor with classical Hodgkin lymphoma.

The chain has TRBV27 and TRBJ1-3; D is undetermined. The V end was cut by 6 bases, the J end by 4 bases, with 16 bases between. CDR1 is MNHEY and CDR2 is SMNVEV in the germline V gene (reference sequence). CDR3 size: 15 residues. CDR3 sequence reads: CASSRRLGMGNTIYF. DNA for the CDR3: TGTGCCAGCAGCCGTCGCCTGGGAATGGGAAACACCATATATTTT.

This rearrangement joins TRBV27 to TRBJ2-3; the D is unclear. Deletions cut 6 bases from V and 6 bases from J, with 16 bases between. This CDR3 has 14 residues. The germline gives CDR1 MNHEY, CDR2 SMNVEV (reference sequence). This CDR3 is CASRKETPQDTQYF. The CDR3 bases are TGTGCCAGCAGAAAAGAAACACCCCAGGATACGCAGTATTTT.

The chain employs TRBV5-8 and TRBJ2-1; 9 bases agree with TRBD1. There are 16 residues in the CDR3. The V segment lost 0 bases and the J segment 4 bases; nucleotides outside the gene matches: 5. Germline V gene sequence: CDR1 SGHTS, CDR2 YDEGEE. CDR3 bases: TGTGCCAGCAGCTTGGGTAGTGGGACAGGGTACAATGAGCAGTTCTTC. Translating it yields CASSLGSGTGYNEQFF.

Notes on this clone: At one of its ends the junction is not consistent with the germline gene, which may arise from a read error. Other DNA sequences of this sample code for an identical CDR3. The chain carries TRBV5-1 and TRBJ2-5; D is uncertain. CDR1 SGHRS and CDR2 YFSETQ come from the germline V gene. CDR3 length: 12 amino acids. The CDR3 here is CASSLLGETQYF. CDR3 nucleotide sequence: TGCGCCAGTAGCTTGCTGGGGGAGACCCAGTACTTC.

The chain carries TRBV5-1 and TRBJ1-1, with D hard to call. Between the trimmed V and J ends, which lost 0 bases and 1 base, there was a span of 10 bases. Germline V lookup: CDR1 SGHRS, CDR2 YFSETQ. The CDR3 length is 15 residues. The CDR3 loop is CASSLVANGNTEAFF. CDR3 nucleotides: TGCGCCAGCAGCTTGGTCGCTAATGGGAACACTGAAGCTTTCTTT.

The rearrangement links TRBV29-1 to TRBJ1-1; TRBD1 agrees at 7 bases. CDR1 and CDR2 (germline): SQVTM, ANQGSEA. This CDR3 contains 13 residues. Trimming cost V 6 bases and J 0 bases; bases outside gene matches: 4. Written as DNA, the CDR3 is TGCAGCGTCGAGACAGGGATGAACACTGAAGCTTTCTTT. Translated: CSVETGMNTEAFF.

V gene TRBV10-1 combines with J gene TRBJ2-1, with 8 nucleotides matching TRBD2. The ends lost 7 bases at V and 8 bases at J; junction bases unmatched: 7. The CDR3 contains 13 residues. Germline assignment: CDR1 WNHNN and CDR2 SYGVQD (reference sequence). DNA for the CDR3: TGCGCCAGCAAGGGCGGGAGGATTGATGAGCAGTTCTTC. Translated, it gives CASKGGRIDEQFF.

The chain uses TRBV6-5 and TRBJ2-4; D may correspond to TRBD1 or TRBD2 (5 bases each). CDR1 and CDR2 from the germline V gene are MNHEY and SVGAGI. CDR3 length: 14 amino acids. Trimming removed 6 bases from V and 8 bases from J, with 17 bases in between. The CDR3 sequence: CASSPVGARDIQYF. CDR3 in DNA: TGTGCCAGCAGCCCAGTCGGGGCGAGGGACATTCAGTACTTC.

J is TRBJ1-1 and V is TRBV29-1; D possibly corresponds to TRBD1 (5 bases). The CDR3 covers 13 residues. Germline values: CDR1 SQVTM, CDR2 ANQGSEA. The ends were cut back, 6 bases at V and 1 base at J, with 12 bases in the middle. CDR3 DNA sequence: TGCAGCGTCGGAAGGGGCCAGAACACTGAAGCTTTCTTT. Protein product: CSVGRGQNTEAFF. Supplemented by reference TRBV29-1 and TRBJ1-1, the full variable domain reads SAVISQKPSRDICQRGTSLTIQCQVDSQVTMMFWYRQQPGQSLTLIATANQGSEATYESGFVIDKFPISRPNLTFSTLTVSNMSPEDSSIYLCSVGRGQNTEAFFGQGTRLTVV.

CDR3 residues: CAWSSDSPMNTEAFF. The CDR3 nucleotides read TGTGCCTGGAGTTCAGACAGTCCCATGAACACTGAAGCTTTCTTT. The chain recombines TRBV30 with TRBJ1-1, with a possible D match to TRBD1 (5 bases). Trimming removed 2 bases from V and 0 bases from J, with 13 bases in between. The CDR3 runs to 15 residues. CDR1 is GTSNPN and CDR2 is SVGIG in the germline V gene (reference sequence). Full variable domain (remainder filled in from reference TRBV30 and TRBJ1-1): SQTIHQWPATLVQPVGSPLSLECTVEGTSNPNLYWYRQAAGRGLQLLFYSVGIGQISSEVPQNLSASRPQDRQFILSSKKLLLSDSGFYLCAWSSDSPMNTEAFFGQGTRLTVV.

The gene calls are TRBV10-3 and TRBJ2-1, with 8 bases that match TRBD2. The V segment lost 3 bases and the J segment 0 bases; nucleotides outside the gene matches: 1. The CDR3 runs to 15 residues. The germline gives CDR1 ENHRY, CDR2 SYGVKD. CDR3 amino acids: CAISDSGSSYNEQFF. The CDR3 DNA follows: TGTGCCATCAGTGACAGCGGGAGCTCCTACAATGAGCAGTTCTTC.

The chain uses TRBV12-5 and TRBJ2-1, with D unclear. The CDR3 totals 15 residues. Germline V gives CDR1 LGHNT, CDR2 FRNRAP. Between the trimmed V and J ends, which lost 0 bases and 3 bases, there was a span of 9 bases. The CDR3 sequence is CASGLVLNYYNEQFF. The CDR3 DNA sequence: TGTGCTAGTGGTTTGGTATTGAACTACTACAATGAGCAGTTCTTC.

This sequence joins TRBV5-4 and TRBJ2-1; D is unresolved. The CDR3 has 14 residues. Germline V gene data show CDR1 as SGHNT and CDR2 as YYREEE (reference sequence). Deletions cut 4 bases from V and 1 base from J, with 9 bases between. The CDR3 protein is CASSPLGSYNEQFF. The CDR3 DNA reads TGTGCCAGCAGCCCCCTCGGATCCTACAATGAGCAGTTCTTC.

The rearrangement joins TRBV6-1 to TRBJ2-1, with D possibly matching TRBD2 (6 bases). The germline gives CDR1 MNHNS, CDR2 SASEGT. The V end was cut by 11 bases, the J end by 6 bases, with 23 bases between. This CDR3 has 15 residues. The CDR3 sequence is CAGQTLGRGSNEQFF. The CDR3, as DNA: TGTGCCGGCCAAACCCTCGGGAGAGGGAGCAATGAGCAGTTCTTC.

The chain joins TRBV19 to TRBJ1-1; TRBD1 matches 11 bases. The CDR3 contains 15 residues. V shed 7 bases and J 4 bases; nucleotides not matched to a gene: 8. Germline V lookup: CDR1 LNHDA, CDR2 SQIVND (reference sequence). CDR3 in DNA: TGTGCCAGTACCACCGGACAGGGGGCCGGCACTGAAGCTTTCTTT. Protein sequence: CASTTGQGAGTEAFF.

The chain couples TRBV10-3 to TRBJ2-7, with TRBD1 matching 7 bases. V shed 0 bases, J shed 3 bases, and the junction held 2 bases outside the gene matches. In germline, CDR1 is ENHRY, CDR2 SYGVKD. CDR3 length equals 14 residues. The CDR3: CAISESDRYYEQYF. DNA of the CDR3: TGTGCCATCAGTGAGTCGGACAGGTACTACGAGCAGTACTTC.

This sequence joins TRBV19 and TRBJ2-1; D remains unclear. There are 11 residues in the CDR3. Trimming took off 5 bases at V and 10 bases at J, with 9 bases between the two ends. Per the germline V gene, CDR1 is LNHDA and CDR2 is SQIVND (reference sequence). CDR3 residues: CASSERVEQFF. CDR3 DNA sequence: TGTGCCAGTAGTGAGCGAGTAGAGCAGTTCTTC.

The CDR3 DNA reads TGCGCCAGCAGCTTCAGGGAAAGGAGCTATGGCTACACCTTC. Amino acid sequence: CASSFRERSYGYTF. J is TRBJ1-2 and V is TRBV5-1; TRBD1 is a possible D gene (5 bases). CDR3 size: 14 residues. Deletions cut 2 bases from V and 4 bases from J, with 12 bases between. The germline CDR1 and CDR2 sequences are SGHRS and YFSETQ.

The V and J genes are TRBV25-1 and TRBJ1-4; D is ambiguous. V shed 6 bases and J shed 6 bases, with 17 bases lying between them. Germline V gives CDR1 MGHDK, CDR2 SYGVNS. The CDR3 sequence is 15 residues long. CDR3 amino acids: CASSLSRALYEKLFF. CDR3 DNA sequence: TGTGCCAGCAGCCTCTCCCGGGCCCTCTATGAAAAACTGTTTTTT.